This is a list of T cell receptor beta chains from one sample in a study of T cells in Graves' hyperthyroidism and ophthalmopathy. TCRdb reanalysed the multiplex PCR reads using MiXCR and keeps one entry per CDR3 protein. In the table there are about 550,000 distinct CDR3 sequences, under 25% of which are singletons. Specimen: blood. These TCRs come from a man aged 18 to 29 with Graves' hyperthyroidism. CDR3s include the opening cysteine and the closing phenylalanine or tryptophan. The D gene is left open where the match is weak. Size values are once, few and many counts, or a class for expanded clones, and some rows have none.

D gene	J gene	clone size	V gene	CDR3 DNA	CDR3 protein
.	TRBJ2-7	many	TRBV12-3/TRBV12-4	TGTGCCAGCAGTTTAGGGACGCCCTGGATCTACGAGCAGTACTTC	CASSLGTPWIYEQYF
.	TRBJ2-2	.	TRBV11-2	TGTGCCAGCAGCCCAACACGGGGAGCCCCGAACACCGGGGAGCTGTTTTTT	CASSPTRGAPNTGELFF
.	TRBJ1-1	.	TRBV18	TGTGCCAGCTCACTAAAAAAAGGGGAGATGGAGCGGACTGAAGCTTTCTTT	CASSLKKGEMERTEAFF
TRBD2	TRBJ2-2	.	TRBV28	TGTGCCAGCAGGCCTAGCGGGGCGAACACCGGGGAGCTGTTTTTT	CASRPSGANTGELFF
.	TRBJ2-7	.	TRBV28	TGTGCCAGCAGTGAGGTCTGGGGGATGATCTACGAGCAGTACTTC	CASSEVWGMIYEQYF
.	TRBJ2-2	few	TRBV2	TGTGCCAGCAGTGCCCTGGCGGTTTCCACCGGGGAGCTGTTTTTT	CASSALAVSTGELFF
TRBD1	TRBJ1-1	many	TRBV25-1	TGTGCCAGCAGTGTGGAGGGGGCTGCCACTGAAGCTTTCTTT	CASSVEGAATEAFF
.	TRBJ1-5	many	TRBV6-5	TGTGCCAGCAGTACAGGGAACAATCAGCCCCAGCATTTT	CASSTGNNQPQHF
.	TRBJ1-1	many	TRBV28	TGTGCCAGCAGTTTCCCAGAATCGAACACTGAAGCTTTCTTT	CASSFPESNTEAFF
.	TRBJ1-2	many	TRBV6-5	TGTGCCAGCAGTTACGTCTTCAGGGGAAAGGTTGGCTACACCTTC	CASSYVFRGKVGYTF
.	TRBJ1-1	many	TRBV12-3/TRBV12-4	TGTGCCAGCAGCTCGGGACACCGGCGGGACACTGAAGCTTTCTTT	CASSSGHRRDTEAFF
.	TRBJ2-6	.	TRBV4-1	TGCGCCAGCAGCCAAGATTCCCAGGGCCCCTCTGGGGCCAACGTCCTGACTTTC	CASSQDSQGPSGANVLTF
.	TRBJ1-3	many	TRBV6-2/TRBV6-3	TGTGCCAGCAGTTCGCAGACGAGCTCTGGAAACACCATATATTTT	CASSSQTSSGNTIYF
.	TRBJ2-2	few	TRBV5-1	TGCGCCAGCAGCAAGGGAAACACCGGGGAGCTGTTTTTT	CASSKGNTGELFF
TRBD1	TRBJ2-5	many	TRBV7-9	TGTGCCAGCAGCCCCCGGACAGGTCCCCTACGGGAGACCCAGTACTTC	CASSPRTGPLRETQYF
TRBD1	TRBJ1-5	.	TRBV28	TGTGCCAGCAGGGGGACAGGGGGCTTTAGCAATCAGCCCCAGCATTTT	CASRGTGGFSNQPQHF
.	TRBJ1-5	many	TRBV2	TGTGCCAGCAGTGATGATGGGGACAGCAATCAGCCCCAGCATTTT	CASSDDGDSNQPQHF
.	TRBJ1-1	few	TRBV19	TGTGCCAGTAGTAGAGGAGGGGCGGACACTGAAGCTTTCTTT	CASSRGGADTEAFF